Detailed here is one T cell receptor (beta chain). This specimen belongs to a study of control samples from healthy donors and cancer patients. The protocol was immunoSEQ multiplex PCR, while the TCRdb copy is restricted to in-frame clones and leaves out a portion. There are 190,000 or so clones in the sample; over 85% occur only once, and over 1.3% lies in the top ten. The CDR3 contains 12 residues. Between the trimmed V and J ends, which lost 4 bases and 5 bases, there was a span of 10 bases. Germline V gives CDR1 SGHTS, CDR2 YDEGEE. The clonotype comes from a man aged 18 to 29 in good health. The sample consisted of blood. The J gene is TRBJ2-7, the V gene TRBV5-8; D might be TRBD2 (6 bases). The CDR3 DNA sequence: TGTGCCAGCAGCGGCGCGGGGAACGAGCAGTACTTC. As protein: CASSGAGNEQYF.